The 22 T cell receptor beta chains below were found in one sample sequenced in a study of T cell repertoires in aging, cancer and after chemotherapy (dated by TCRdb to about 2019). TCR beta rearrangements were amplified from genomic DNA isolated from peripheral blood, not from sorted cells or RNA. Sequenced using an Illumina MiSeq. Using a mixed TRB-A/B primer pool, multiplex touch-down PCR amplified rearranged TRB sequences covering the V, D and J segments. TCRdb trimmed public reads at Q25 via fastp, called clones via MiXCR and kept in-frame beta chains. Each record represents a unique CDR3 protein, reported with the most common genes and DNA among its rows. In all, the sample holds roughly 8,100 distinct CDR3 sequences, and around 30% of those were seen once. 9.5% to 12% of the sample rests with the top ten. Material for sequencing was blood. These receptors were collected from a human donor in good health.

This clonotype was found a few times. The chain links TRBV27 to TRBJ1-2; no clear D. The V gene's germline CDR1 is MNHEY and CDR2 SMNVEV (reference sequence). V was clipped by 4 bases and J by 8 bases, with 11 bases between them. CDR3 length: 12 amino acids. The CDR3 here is CASSSQNTGYTF. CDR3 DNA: TGTGCCAGCAGTTCGCAGAACACCGGCTACACCTTC.

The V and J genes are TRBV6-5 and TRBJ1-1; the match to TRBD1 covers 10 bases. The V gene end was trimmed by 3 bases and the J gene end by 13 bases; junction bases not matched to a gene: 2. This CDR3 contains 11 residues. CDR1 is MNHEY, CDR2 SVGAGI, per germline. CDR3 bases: TGTGCCAGCAGTTATGGACAGGGGGATTTCTTT. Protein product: CASSYGQGDFF.

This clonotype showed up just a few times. Written as DNA, the CDR3 is TGTGCCTGGACAGGGGACAGCTCCTATAATTCACCCCTCCACTTT. This gives the protein CAWTGDSSYNSPLHF. The chain joins TRBV30 to TRBJ1-6, with 7 bases aligning to TRBD1. The germline gives CDR1 GTSNPN, CDR2 SVGIG (reference sequence). J gave up 0 bases and V 4 bases, and 3 bases lay outside the gene matches. The CDR3 extends over 15 amino acids. Filled out from reference TRBV30 and TRBJ1-6, the complete variable domain reads SQTIHQWPATLVQPVGSPLSLECTVEGTSNPNLYWYRQAAGRGLQLLFYSVGIGQISSEVPQNLSASRPQDRQFILSSKKLLLSDSGFYLCAWTGDSSYNSPLHFGNGTRLTVT.

DNA for the CDR3: TGCGCCAGCAGCTCCTCCGGGGGGATCAACTATGGCTACACCTTC. The encoded protein is CASSSSGGINYGYTF. V usage is TRBV5-1 and J usage is TRBJ1-2; a possible D gene is TRBD1 (5 bases). This CDR3 has 15 amino acids. V was pared by 3 bases and J by 2 bases, with 14 bases between. From germline, CDR1 is SGHRS and CDR2 YFSETQ.

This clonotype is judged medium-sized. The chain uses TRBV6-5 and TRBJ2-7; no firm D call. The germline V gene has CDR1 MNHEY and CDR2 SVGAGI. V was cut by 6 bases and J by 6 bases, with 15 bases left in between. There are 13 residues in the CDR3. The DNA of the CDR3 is TGTGCCAGCAGGGAAGGTTTCATTTCCGAGCAGTACTTC. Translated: CASREGFISEQYF.

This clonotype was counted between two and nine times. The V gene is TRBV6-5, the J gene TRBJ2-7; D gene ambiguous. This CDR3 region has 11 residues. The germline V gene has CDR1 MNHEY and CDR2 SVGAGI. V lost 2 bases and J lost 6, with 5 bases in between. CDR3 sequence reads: CASSYPSEQYF. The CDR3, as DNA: TGTGCCAGCAGTTACCCTTCCGAGCAGTACTTC.

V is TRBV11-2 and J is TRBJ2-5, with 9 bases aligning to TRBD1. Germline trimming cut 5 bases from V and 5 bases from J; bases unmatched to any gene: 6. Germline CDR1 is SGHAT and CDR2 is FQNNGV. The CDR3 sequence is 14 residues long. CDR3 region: CASSPHGTGETQYF. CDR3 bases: TGTGCCAGCAGCCCCCACGGGACAGGGGAGACCCAGTACTTC.

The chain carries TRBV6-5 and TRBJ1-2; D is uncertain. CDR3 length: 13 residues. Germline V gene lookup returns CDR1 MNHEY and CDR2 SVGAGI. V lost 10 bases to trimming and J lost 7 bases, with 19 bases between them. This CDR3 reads CATTEQDVGGYTF. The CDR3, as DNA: TGTGCCACCACGGAGCAGGACGTAGGTGGCTACACCTTC.

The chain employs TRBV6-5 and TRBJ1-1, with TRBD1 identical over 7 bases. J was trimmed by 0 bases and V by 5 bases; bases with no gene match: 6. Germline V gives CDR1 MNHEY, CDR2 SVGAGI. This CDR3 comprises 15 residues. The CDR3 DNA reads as TGTGCCAGCAGTCCCCTGGACAGGATGAACACTGAAGCTTTCTTT. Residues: CASSPLDRMNTEAFF.

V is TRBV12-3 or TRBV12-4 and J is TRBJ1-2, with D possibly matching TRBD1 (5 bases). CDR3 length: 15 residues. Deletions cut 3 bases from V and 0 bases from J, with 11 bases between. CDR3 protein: CASSLRGSPNYGYTF. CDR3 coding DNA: TGTGCCAGCAGTTTGCGGGGGTCCCCTAACTATGGCTACACCTTC.

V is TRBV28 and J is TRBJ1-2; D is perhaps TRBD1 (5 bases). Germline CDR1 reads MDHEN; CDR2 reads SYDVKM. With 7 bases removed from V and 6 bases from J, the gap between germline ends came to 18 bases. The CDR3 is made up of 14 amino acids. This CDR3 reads CASKGKIQQNGYTF. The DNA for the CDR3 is TGTGCCAGCAAGGGGAAAATCCAACAAAATGGCTACACCTTC.

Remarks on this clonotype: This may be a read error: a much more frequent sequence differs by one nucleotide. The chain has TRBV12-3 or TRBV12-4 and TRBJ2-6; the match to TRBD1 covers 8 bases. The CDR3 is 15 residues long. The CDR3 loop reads CASSATGAGANVPTF. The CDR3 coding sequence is TGTGCCAGCAGCGCGACAGGGGCTGGGGCCAACGTCCCGACTTTC.

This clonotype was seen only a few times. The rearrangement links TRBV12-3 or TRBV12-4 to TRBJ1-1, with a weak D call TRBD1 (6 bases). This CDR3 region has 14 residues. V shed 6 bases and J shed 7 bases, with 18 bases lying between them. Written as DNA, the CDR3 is TGTGCCAGCAGGCCGAGGGGGACGAGCATTGAAGCTTTCTTT. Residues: CASRPRGTSIEAFF.

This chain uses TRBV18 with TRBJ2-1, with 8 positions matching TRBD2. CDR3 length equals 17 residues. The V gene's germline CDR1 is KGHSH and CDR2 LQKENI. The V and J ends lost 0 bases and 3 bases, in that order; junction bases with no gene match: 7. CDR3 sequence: CASSPPASGGLYNEQFF. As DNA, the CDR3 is TGTGCCAGCTCACCACCGGCGAGCGGGGGTCTCTACAATGAGCAGTTCTTC.

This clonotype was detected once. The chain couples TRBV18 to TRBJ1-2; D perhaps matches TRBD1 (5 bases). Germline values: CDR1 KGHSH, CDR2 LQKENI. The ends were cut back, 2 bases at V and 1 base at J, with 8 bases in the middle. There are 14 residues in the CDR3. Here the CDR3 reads CASSPVGDNYGYTF. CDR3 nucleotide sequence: TGTGCCAGCTCACCAGTAGGGGATAACTATGGCTACACCTTC.

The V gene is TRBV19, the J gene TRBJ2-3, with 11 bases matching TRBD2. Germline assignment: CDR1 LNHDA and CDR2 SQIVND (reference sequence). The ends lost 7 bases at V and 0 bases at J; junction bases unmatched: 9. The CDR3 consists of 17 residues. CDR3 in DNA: TGTGCCAGTACCCTGACTAGCGGGGCAATTAGCACAGATACGCAGTATTTT. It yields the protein CASTLTSGAISTDTQYF. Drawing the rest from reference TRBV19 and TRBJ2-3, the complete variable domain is DGGITQSPKYLFRKEGQNVTLSCEQNLNHDAMYWYRQDPGQGLRLIYYSQIVNDFQKGDIAEGYSVSREKKESFPLTVTSAQKNPTAFYLCASTLTSGAISTDTQYFGPGTRLTVL.

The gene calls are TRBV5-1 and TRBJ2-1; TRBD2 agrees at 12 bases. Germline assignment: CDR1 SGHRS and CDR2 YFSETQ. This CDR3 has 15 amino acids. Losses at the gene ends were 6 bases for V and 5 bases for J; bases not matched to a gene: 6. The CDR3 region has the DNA TGCGCCAGCACCTTACTAGCGGGGGGAAACAATGAGCAGTTCTTC. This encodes CASTLLAGGNNEQFF.

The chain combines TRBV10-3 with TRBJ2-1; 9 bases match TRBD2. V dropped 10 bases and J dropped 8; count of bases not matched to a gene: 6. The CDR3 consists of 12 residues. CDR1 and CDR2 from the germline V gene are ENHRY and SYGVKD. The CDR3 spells CATAGGSHEQFF. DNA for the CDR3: TGTGCCACTGCGGGAGGGTCCCATGAGCAGTTCTTC.

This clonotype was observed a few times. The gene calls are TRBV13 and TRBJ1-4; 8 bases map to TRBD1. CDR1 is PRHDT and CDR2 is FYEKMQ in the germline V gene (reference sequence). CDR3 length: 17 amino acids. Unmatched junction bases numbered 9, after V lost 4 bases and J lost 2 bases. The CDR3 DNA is TGTGCCAGCAGCTCGAAAAAGCAGGGGGCGACTAATGAAAAACTGTTTTTT. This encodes CASSSKKQGATNEKLFF.

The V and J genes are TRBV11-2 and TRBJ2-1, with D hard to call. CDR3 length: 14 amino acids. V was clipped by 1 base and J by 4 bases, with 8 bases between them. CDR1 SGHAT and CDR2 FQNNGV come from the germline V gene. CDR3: CASSLGLGYNEQFF. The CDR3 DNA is TGTGCCAGCAGCTTAGGCCTAGGGTACAATGAGCAGTTCTTC. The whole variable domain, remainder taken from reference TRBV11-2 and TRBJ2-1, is EAGVAQSPRYKIIEKRQSVAFWCNPISGHATLYWYQQILGQGPKLLIQFQNNGVVDDSQLPKDRFSAERLKGVDSTLKIQPAKLEDSAVYLCASSLGLGYNEQFFGPGTRLTVL.

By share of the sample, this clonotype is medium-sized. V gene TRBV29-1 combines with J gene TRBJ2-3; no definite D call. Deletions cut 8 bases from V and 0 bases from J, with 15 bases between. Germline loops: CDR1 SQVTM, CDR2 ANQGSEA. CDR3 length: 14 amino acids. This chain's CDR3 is CSSLVDTSTDTQYF. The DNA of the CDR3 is TGCAGCTCTCTTGTAGATACTAGCACAGATACGCAGTATTTT.

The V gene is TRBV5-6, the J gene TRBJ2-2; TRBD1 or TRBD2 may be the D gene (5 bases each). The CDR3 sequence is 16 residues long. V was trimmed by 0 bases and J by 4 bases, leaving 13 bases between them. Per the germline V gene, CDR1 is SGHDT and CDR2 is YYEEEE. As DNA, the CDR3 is TGTGCCAGCAGCTTGGCCTTCGGGGCTAGCACCGGGGAGCTGTTTTTT. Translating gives CASSLAFGASTGELFF.